This T cell receptor (beta chain) comes out of a study of T cell responses to AZD1222 COVID-19 vaccine. Using immunoSEQ multiplex PCR, the repertoire was profiled, and TCRdb retains in-frame clones only, with some absent. This sample has 100,000 to 150,000 clones, with around 83% found just once. Source: peripheral blood, taken 28 days after the second AZD1222 dose. The TCR sequence derives from an adult who received the AZD1222 COVID-19 vaccine.

CDR3 sequence: CASSVAGSRYTGELFF. The CDR3 DNA reads as TGTGCCAGCAGCGTAGCTGGTAGCAGATACACCGGGGAGCTGTTTTTT. The genes are TRBV9 and TRBJ2-2; no firm D call. V gave up 0 bases and J gave up 3 bases, with 12 bases separating them. This CDR3 contains 16 residues. Germline V gives CDR1 SGDLS, CDR2 YYNGEE.